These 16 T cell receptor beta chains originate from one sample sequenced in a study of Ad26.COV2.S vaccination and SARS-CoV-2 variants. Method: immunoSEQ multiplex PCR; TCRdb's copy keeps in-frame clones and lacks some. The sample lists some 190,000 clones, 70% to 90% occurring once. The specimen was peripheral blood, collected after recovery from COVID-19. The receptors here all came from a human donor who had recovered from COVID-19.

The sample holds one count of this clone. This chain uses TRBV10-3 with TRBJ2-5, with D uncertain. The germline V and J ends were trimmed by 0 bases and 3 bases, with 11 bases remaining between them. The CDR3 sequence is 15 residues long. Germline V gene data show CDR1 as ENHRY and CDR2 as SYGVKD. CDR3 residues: CAISESVGPEETQYF. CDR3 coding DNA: TGTGCCATCAGTGAGTCGGTAGGGCCCGAAGAGACCCAGTACTTC.

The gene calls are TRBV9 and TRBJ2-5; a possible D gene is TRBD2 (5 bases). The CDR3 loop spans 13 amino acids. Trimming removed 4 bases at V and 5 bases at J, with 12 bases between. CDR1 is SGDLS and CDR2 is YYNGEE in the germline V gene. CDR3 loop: CASSPPGLETQYF. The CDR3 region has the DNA TGTGCCAGCAGCCCCCCGGGGTTGGAGACCCAGTACTTC.

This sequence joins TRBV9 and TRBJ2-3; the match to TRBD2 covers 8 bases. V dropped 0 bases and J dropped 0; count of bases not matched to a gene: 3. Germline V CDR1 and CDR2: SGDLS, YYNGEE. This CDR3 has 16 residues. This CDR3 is CASSVASGGSTDTQYF. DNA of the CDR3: TGTGCCAGCAGCGTAGCTTCGGGAGGGAGCACAGATACGCAGTATTTT. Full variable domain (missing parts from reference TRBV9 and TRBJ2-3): DSGVTQTPKHLITATGQRVTLRCSPRSGDLSVYWYQQSLDQGLQFLIQYYNGEERAKGNILERFSAQQFPDLHSELNLSSLELGDSALYFCASSVASGGSTDTQYFGPGTRLTVL.

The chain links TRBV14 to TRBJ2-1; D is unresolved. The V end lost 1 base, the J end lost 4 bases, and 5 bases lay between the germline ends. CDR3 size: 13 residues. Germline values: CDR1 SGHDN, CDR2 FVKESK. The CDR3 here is CASSQGRYNEQFF. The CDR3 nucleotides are TGTGCCAGCAGCCAAGGCAGATACAATGAGCAGTTCTTC.

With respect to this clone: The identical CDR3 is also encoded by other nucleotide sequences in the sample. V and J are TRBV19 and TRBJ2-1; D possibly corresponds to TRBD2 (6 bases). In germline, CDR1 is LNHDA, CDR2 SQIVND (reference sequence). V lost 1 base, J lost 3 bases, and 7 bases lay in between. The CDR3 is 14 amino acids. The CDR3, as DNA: TGTGCCAGTAGTATAGGGGGGGACTACAATGAGCAGTTCTTC. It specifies CASSIGGDYNEQFF.

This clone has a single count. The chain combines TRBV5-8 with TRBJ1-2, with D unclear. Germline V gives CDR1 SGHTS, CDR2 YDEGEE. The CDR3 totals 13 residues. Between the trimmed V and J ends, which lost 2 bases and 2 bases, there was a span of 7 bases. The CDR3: CASSLSGNYGYTF. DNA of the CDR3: TGTGCCAGCAGCTTATCGGGGAACTATGGCTACACCTTC.

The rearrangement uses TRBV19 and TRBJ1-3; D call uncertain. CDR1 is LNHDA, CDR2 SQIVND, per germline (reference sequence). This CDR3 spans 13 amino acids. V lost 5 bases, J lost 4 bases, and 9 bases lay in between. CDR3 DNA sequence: TGTGCCAGTAGTCCCTTTACCGGAAACACCATATATTTT. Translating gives CASSPFTGNTIYF.

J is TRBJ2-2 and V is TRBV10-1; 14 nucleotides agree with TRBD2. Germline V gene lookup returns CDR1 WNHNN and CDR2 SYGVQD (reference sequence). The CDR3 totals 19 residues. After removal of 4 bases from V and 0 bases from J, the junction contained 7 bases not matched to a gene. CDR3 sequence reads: CASSAGLAGGTANTGELFF. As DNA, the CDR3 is TGCGCCAGCAGTGCAGGACTAGCGGGGGGAACTGCGAACACCGGGGAGCTGTTTTTT.

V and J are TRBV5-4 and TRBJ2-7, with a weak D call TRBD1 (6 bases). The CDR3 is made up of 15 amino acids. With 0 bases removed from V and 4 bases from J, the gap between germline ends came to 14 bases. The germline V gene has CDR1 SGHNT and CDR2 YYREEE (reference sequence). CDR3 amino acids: CASSLVQGGKYEQYF. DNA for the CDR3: TGTGCCAGCAGCTTGGTTCAAGGGGGTAAATACGAGCAGTACTTC. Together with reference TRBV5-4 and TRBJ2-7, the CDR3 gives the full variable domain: ETGVTQSPTHLIKTRGQQVTLRCSSQSGHNTVSWYQQALGQGPQFIFQYYREEENGRGNFPPRFSGLQFPNYSSELNVNALELDDSALYLCASSLVQGGKYEQYFGPGTRLTVT.

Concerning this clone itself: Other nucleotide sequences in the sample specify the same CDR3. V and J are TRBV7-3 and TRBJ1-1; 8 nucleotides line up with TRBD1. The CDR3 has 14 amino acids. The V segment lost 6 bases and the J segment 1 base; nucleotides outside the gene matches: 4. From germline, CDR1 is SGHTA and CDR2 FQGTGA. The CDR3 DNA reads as TGTGCCAGCAGTTCGACAGGGGCGAACACTGAAGCTTTCTTT. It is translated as CASSSTGANTEAFF.

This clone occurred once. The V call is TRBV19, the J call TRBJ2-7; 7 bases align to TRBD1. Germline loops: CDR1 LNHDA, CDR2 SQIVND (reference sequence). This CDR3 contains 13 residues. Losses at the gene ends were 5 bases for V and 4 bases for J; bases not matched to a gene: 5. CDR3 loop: CASSAGRGYEQYF. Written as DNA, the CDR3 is TGTGCCAGTAGTGCGGGCAGGGGGTACGAGCAGTACTTC.

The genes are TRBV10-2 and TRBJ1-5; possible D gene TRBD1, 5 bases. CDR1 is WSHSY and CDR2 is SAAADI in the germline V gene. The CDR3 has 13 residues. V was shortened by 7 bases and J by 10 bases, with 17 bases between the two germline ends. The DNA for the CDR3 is TGCGCCAGCACCGGGGATCCCGGGGGACCCCAGCATTTT. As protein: CASTGDPGGPQHF.

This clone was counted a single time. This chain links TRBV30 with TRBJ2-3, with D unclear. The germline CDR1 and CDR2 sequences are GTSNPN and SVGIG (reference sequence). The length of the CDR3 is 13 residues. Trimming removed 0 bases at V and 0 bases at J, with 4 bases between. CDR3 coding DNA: TGTGCCTGGAGTGTACTGAGCACAGATACGCAGTATTTT. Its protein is CAWSVLSTDTQYF.

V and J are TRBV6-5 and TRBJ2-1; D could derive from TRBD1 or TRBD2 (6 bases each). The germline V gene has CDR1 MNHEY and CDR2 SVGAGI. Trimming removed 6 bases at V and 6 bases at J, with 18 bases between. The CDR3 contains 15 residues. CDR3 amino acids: CASRALAGVSNEQFF. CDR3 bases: TGTGCCAGCAGGGCACTAGCAGGGGTTTCCAATGAGCAGTTCTTC.

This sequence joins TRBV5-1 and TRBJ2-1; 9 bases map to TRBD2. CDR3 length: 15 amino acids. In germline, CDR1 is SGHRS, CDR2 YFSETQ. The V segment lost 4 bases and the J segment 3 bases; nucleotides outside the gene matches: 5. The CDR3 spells CASSLSSGNYNEQFF. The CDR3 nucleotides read TGCGCCAGCAGCCTATCTAGCGGGAACTACAATGAGCAGTTCTTC.

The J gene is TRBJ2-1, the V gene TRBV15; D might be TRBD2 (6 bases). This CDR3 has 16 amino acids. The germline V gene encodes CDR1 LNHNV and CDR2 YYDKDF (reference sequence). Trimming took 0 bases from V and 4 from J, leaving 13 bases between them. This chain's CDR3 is CATSREPASAYNEQFF. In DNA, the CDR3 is TGTGCCACCAGCAGAGAACCGGCTAGCGCATACAATGAGCAGTTCTTC. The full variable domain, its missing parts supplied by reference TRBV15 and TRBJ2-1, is DAMVIQNPRYQVTQFGKPVTLSCSQTLNHNVMYWYQQKSSQAPKLLFHYYDKDFNNEADTPDNFQSRRPNTSFCFLDIRSPGLGDTAMYLCATSREPASAYNEQFFGPGTRLTVL.